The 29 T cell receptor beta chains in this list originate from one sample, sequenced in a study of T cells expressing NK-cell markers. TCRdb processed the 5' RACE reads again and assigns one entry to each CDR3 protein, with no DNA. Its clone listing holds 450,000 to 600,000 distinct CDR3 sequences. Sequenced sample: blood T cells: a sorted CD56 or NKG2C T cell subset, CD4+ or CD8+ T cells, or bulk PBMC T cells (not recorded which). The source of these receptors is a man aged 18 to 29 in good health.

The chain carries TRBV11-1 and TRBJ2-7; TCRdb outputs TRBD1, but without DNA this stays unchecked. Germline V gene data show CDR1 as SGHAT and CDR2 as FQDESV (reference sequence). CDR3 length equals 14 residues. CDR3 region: CASSRWTGRYEQYF. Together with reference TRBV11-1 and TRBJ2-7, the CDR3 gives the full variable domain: EAEVAQSPRYKITEKSQAVAFWCDPISGHATLYWYRQILGQGPELLVQFQDESVVDDSQLPKDRFSAERLKGVDSTLKIQPAELGDSAMYLCASSRWTGRYEQYFGPGTRLTVT.

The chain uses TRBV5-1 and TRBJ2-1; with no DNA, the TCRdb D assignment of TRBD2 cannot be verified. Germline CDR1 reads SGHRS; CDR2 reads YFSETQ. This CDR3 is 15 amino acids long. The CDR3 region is CASSLAAGSHNEQFF. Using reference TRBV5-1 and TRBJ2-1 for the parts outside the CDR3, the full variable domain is KAGVTQTPRYLIKTRGQQVTLSCSPISGHRSVSWYQQTPGQGLQFLFEYFSETQRNKGNFPGRFSGRQFSNSRSEMNVSTLELGDSALYLCASSLAAGSHNEQFFGPGTRLTVL.

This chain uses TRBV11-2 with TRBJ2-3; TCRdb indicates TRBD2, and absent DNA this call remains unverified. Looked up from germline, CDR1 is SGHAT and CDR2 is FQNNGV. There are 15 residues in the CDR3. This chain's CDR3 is CASSDLEGMVDTQYF.

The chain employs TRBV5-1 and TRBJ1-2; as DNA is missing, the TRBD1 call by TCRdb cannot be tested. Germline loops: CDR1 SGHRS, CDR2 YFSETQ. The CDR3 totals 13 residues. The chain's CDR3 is CASKIQGDYGYTF.

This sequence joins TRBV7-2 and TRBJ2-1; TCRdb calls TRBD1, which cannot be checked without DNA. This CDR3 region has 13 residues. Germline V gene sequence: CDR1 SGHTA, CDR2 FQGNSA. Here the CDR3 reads CASSLIRDNEQFF. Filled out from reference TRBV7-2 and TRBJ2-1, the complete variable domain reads GAGVSQSPSNKVTEKGKDVELRCDPISGHTALYWYRQSLGQGLEFLIYFQGNSAPDKSGLPSDRFSAERTGGSVSTLTIQRTQQEDSAVYLCASSLIRDNEQFFGPGTRLTVL.

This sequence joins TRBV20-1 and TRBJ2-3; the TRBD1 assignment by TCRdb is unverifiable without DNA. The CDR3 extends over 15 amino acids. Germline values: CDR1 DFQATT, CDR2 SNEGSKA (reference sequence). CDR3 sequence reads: CSAKDGNSGTDTQYF.

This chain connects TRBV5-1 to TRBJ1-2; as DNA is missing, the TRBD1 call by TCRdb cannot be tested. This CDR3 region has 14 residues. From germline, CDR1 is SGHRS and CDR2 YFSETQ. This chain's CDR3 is CASSGDRLEFDYTF.

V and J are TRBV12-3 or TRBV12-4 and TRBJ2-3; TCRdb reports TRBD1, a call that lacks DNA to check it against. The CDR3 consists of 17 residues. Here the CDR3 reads CASSSGQSGLTADTQYF.

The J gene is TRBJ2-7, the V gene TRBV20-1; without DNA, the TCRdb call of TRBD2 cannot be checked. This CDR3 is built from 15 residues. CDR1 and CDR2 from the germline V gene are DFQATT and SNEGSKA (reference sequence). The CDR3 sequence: CSARDLGQALDEQYF.

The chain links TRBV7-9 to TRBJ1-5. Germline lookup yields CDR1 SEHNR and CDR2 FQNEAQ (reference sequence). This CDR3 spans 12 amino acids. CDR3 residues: CATPTLNQPQHF.

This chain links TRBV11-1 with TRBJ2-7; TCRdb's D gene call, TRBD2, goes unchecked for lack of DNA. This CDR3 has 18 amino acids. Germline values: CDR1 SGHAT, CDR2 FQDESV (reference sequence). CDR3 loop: CASSPGTSGRDYSYEQYF.

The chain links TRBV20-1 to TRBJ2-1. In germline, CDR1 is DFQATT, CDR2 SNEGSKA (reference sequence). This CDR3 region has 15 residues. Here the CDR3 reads CSAIRLDGSYNEQFF.

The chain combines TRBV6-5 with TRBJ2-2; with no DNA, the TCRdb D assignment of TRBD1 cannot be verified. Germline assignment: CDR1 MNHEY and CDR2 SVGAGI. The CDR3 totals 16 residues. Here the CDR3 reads CASSYSGGSNTGELFF.

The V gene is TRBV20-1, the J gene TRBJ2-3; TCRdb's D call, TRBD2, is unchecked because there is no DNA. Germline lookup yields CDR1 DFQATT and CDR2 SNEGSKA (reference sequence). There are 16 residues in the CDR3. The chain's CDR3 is CSANRLAGGKWDTQYF.

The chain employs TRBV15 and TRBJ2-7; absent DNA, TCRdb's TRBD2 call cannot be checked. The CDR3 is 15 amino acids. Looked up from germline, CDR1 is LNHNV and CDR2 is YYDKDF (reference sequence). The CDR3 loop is CATSRDGSGRNEQYF.

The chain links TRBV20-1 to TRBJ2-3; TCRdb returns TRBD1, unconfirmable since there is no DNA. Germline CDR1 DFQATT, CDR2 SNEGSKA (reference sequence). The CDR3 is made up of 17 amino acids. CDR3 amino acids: CSARDESPGTSTDTQYF.

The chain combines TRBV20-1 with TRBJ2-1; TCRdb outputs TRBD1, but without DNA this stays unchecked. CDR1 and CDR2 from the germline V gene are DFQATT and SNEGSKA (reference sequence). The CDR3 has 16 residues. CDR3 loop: CSARDRGGNRVNEQFF.

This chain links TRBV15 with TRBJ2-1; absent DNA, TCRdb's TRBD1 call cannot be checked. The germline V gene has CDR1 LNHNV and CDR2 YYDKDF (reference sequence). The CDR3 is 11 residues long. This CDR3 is CATSRGTGYFF.

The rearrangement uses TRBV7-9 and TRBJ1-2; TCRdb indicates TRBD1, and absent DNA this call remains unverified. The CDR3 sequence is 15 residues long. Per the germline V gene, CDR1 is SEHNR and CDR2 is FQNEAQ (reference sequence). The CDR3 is CASSPNWDRGHGYTF.

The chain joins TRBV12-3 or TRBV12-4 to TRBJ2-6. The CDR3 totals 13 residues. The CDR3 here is CASTSQGAYVLTF.

The CDR3 reads CSVGGQGRQETQYF. The chain is built from TRBV29-1 and TRBJ2-5; checking the TCRdb D call of TRBD1 is not possible without DNA. The germline gives CDR1 SQVTM, CDR2 ANQGSEA. The CDR3 loop spans 14 amino acids.

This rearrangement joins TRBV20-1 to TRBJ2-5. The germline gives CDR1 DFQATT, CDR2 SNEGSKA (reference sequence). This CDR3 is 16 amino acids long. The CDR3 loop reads CSARDLDRPYRETQYF.

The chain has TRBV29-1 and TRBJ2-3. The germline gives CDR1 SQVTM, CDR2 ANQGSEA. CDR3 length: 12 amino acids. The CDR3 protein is CSAQTGTDTQYF.

CDR3 in amino acids: CAISDWVGQPQHF. This chain joins TRBV10-3 and TRBJ1-5. The germline gives CDR1 ENHRY, CDR2 SYGVKD. This CDR3 region has 13 residues.

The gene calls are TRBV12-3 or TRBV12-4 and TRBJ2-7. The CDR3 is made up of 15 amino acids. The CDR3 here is CASSDGPIETYEQYF.

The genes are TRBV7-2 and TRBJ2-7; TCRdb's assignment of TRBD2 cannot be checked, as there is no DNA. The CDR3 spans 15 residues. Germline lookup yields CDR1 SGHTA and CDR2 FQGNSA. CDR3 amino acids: CASSLRLAGGSEQYF.

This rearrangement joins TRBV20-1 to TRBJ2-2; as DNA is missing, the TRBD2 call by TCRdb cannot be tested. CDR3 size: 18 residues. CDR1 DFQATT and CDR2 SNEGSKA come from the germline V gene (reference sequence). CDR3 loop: CSARGTSGRAHNTGELFF.

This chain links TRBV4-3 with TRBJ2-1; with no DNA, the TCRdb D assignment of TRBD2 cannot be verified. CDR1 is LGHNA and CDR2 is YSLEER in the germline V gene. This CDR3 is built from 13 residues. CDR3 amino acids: CASSQDRLAVRFF.

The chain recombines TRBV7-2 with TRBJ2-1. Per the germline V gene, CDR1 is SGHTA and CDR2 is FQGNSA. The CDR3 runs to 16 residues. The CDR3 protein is CASSLVSLASYNEQFF.